The entry that follows covers one T cell receptor (beta chain) sequence. Its target is not known. The data were taken from a study of response to subunit inactivated influenza vaccine. Germline assignment: CDR1 MGHRA and CDR2 YSYEKL. V lost 4 bases, J lost 6 bases, and 7 bases stayed unmatched. The CDR3 contains 17 residues. A single record per CDR3 protein comes from TCRdb applying MiXCR to the RT-PCR reads. The table lists 650,000 to 700,000 distinct CDR3 sequences, more than 15% of them singletons. Findings of the study overall: Each seasonal flu vaccination may recruit only limited new T cells, authors suggested.

This clonotype was sampled from a man aged 50 or older who received an inactivated influenza vaccine. The input for sequencing was PBMCs from blood, taken roughly 12 days after vaccination. V gene TRBV4-1 combines with J gene TRBJ2-2, with TRBD2 matching over 14 bases. The CDR3 DNA sequence: TGCGCCAGCAGCCTTCTGACTAGCGGGGGGGTCGCCGGGGAGCTGTTTTTT. This sequence encodes CASSLLTSGGVAGELFF.